This TCR beta chain was captured by sequencing in a study of T cell responses to AZD1222 COVID-19 vaccine. Study outcomes and limitations: Variant regions that are unmutated are reportedly the target of nearly half of spike-specific TCRs. Only after the peak T cell response were repertoires sampled.

This clone was detected a few times. The target antigen is unknown. This table comes from immunoSEQ multiplex PCR, and its TCRdb copy is limited to in-frame clones, with some not included. The repertoire holds some 130,000 clones, with roughly 89% as singletons. Losses at the gene ends were 1 base for V and 5 bases for J; bases not matched to a gene: 6. This CDR3 has 16 residues. Germline V gives CDR1 SGHNT, CDR2 YENEEA. The receptor was derived from an adult in good health. Specimen: peripheral blood, collected on day 0 of AZD1222 vaccination. The chain has TRBV11-3 and TRBJ2-3, with 10 nucleotides matching TRBD2. The CDR3 is CASSLGLAGAGDTQYF. The CDR3, as DNA: TGTGCCAGCAGCTTAGGGCTAGCGGGAGCAGGAGATACGCAGTATTTT.